The 30 T cell receptor beta chains presented below share a single source sample, sequenced in a study of T cells in Graves' hyperthyroidism and ophthalmopathy. Amplification of TCR beta CDR3 regions was performed using RNA transcripts as template. TCR CDR3 underwent first-round RT-PCR with the HTBI primer set. TCRdb re-called the multiplex PCR reads with MiXCR, one entry per CDR3 protein. The table has around 490,000 distinct CDR3 sequences, 15% to 20% seen once. Specimen: blood. The receptors were sampled from a man aged 35 to 55 with Graves' ophthalmopathy.

This clonotype was seen a few times. The V gene is TRBV6-2 or TRBV6-3, the J gene TRBJ2-2; TRBD2 matches 8 bases. The CDR3 has 16 residues. V lost 3 bases to trimming and J lost 5 bases; unmatched junction nucleotides: 8. CDR1 is MNHEY, CDR2 SVGEGT, per germline. CDR3 sequence: CASSYASGSWTGELFF. CDR3 nucleotide sequence: TGTGCCAGCAGTTATGCGAGCGGGAGTTGGACCGGGGAGCTGTTTTTT.

In the case of this clonotype: This could be a read error, since a much larger clone is one nucleotide away. This chain uses TRBV11-2 with TRBJ2-1; TRBD2 agrees at 7 bases. V was clipped by 7 bases and J by 3 bases; unmatched bases: 9. The CDR3 length is 15 residues. Germline V CDR1 and CDR2: SGHAT, FQNNGV. The CDR3 bases are TGTGCCAGCAACTTTGGACTAGACCTCTACAATGAGCAGTTCTTC. Translating gives CASNFGLDLYNEQFF. The complete variable domain, with remaining parts taken from reference TRBV11-2 and TRBJ2-1, reads EAGVAQSPRYKIIEKRQSVAFWCNPISGHATLYWYQQILGQGPKLLIQFQNNGVVDDSQLPKDRFSAERLKGVDSTLKIQPAKLEDSAVYLCASNFGLDLYNEQFFGPGTRLTVL.

This clonotype was seen many times. V usage is TRBV28 and J usage is TRBJ1-5, with unresolved D. The V end was cut by 3 bases, the J end by 5 bases, with 14 bases between. The CDR3 has 15 residues. Germline assignment: CDR1 MDHEN and CDR2 SYDVKM. The CDR3 loop reads CASSFGSSWDQPQHF. CDR3 DNA sequence: TGTGCCAGCAGTTTCGGGTCATCCTGGGATCAGCCCCAGCATTTT.

This clonotype was observed many times. The gene calls are TRBV28 and TRBJ1-2; D uncertain. Trimming left V 2 bases short and J 3 bases short, with 1 base between. The CDR3 loop spans 11 amino acids. CDR1 and CDR2 (germline): MDHEN, SYDVKM. CDR3 sequence (DNA): TGTGCCAGCAGTTTACACTATGGCTACACCTTC. Residues: CASSLHYGYTF.

This sequence joins TRBV6-2 or TRBV6-3 and TRBJ2-2; a possible D gene is TRBD1 (6 bases). In germline, CDR1 is MNHEY, CDR2 SVGEGT. The CDR3 length is 14 residues. With 6 bases removed from V and 4 bases from J, the gap between germline ends came to 12 bases. The DNA of the CDR3 is TGTGCCAGCAGAAATACAGGGCCCACCGGGGAGCTGTTTTTT. Protein product: CASRNTGPTGELFF.

The rearrangement joins TRBV9 to TRBJ2-1; 8 positions match TRBD2. Per germline, CDR1 SGDLS and CDR2 YYNGEE. This CDR3 region has 15 residues. The ends lost 3 bases at V and 1 base at J; junction bases unmatched: 3. CDR3 amino acids: CASSEGLGSYNEQFF. The CDR3 coding sequence is TGTGCCAGCAGCGAGGGACTAGGGTCCTACAATGAGCAGTTCTTC.

This clonotype was counted many times. V and J are TRBV20-1 and TRBJ2-3, with D maybe TRBD2 (6 bases). The CDR3 is 14 amino acids. V was trimmed by 6 bases and J by 4 bases, leaving 17 bases between them. The V gene's germline CDR1 is DFQATT and CDR2 SNEGSKA (reference sequence). This CDR3 reads CSAAGPPRADTQYF. CDR3 DNA sequence: TGCAGTGCCGCGGGACCACCTAGGGCAGATACGCAGTATTTT.

In this sample, this clonotype turned up many times. The chain links TRBV20-1 to TRBJ2-3, with 9 bases matching TRBD2. V lost 0 bases to trimming and J lost 6 bases; unmatched junction nucleotides: 10. The length of the CDR3 is 16 residues. Germline CDR1 DFQATT, CDR2 SNEGSKA (reference sequence). CDR3 in DNA: TGCAGTGCTAGAGATCCGGGCGGGAGGGCCTTGGATACGCAGTATTTT. This translates into CSARDPGGRALDTQYF.

The sample holds many counts of this clonotype. V is TRBV28 and J is TRBJ2-1; tentatively, D is TRBD2 (6 bases). V dropped 2 bases and J dropped 7 bases, with 9 bases sitting between them. The CDR3 covers 13 residues. Germline loops: CDR1 MDHEN, CDR2 SYDVKM. The CDR3 region is CASSLGTWNEQFF. The CDR3 region has the DNA TGTGCCAGCAGTTTAGGGACTTGGAATGAGCAGTTCTTC.

In DNA, the CDR3 is TGTGCCAGTATCCCGGACAGTTATAGCAATCAGCCCCAGCATTTT. Its translation: CASIPDSYSNQPQHF. The chain couples TRBV19 to TRBJ1-5; D might be TRBD1 (6 bases). Germline CDR1 and CDR2: LNHDA and SQIVND (reference sequence). Deletions cut 7 bases from V and 0 bases from J, with 13 bases between. The CDR3 length is 15 residues. The full variable domain, rest sourced from reference TRBV19 and TRBJ1-5, is DGGITQSPKYLFRKEGQNVTLSCEQNLNHDAMYWYRQDPGQGLRLIYYSQIVNDFQKGDIAEGYSVSREKKESFPLTVTSAQKNPTAFYLCASIPDSYSNQPQHFGDGTRLSIL.

This clonotype was counted at least ten times. This rearrangement joins TRBV28 to TRBJ1-5; weak D call: TRBD1 (6 bases). The V end lost 7 bases, the J end lost 5 bases, and 12 bases lay between the germline ends. Germline CDR1 MDHEN, CDR2 SYDVKM. The CDR3 extends over 13 amino acids. The CDR3 reads CASIRTVDQPQHF. CDR3 in DNA: TGTGCCAGCATACGGACAGTTGATCAGCCCCAGCATTTT.

This clonotype occurred a few times. This CDR3 reads CASKPQGRFNSPLHF. The CDR3 coding sequence is TGTGCCAGCAAGCCACAGGGTCGATTTAATTCACCCCTCCACTTT. The chain is built from TRBV12-3 or TRBV12-4 and TRBJ1-6; possible D gene TRBD1, 6 bases. Trimming removed 7 bases at V and 6 bases at J, with 16 bases between. The CDR3 length is 15 residues.

This clonotype was seen a handful of times. The rearrangement joins TRBV12-5 to TRBJ1-1; D remains ambiguous. Germline lookup yields CDR1 LGHNT and CDR2 FRNRAP. Trimming left V 1 base short and J 1 base short, with 1 base between. This CDR3 has 12 amino acids. The CDR3: CASGLGNTEAFF. The CDR3 bases are TGTGCTAGTGGTTTGGGGAACACTGAAGCTTTCTTT.

This clonotype was detected only a few times. The chain links TRBV6-2 or TRBV6-3 to TRBJ1-1; TRBD1 is a possible D gene (5 bases). The germline CDR1 and CDR2 sequences are MNHEY and SVGEGT. V lost 6 bases to trimming and J lost 2 bases, with 10 bases between them. The CDR3 runs to 13 residues. The CDR3 nucleotides are TGTGCCAGCAGACTAGGGGTAAACACTGAAGCTTTCTTT. This sequence encodes CASRLGVNTEAFF.

J is TRBJ2-3 and V is TRBV9, with 13 nucleotides matching TRBD2. The germline V gene has CDR1 SGDLS and CDR2 YYNGEE. Trimming removed 2 bases from V and 2 bases from J; junction bases left unmatched: 2. There are 16 residues in the CDR3. DNA of the CDR3: TGTGCCAGCAGCGTCGGGACTAGCGGGGTCACAGATACGCAGTATTTT. This codes for CASSVGTSGVTDTQYF.

The chain employs TRBV4-3 and TRBJ2-5; D might be TRBD2 (5 bases). CDR3 size: 17 residues. Deletions cut 0 bases from V and 6 bases from J, with 20 bases between. Germline V gives CDR1 LGHNA, CDR2 YSLEER. The CDR3, as DNA: TGCGCCAGCAGCCAAGATGTACGGGCCGGTAGGAGGAAGACCCAGTACTTC. Amino acids: CASSQDVRAGRRKTQYF.

This clonotype was counted a few times. The chain links TRBV10-3 to TRBJ2-3; 7 bases line up with TRBD2. With V trimmed by 5 bases and J by 4 bases, 9 bases remained unmatched. The CDR3 loop spans 15 amino acids. Germline V gene data show CDR1 as ENHRY and CDR2 as SYGVKD. CDR3 loop: CAISPGTIPSDTQYF. CDR3 bases: TGTGCCATCAGTCCTGGGACTATACCATCAGATACGCAGTATTTT.

This clonotype was found a few times. A much bigger clone sits one base away, suggesting this may be a read error. This sequence joins TRBV11-2 and TRBJ2-7, with D perhaps matching TRBD1 (6 bases). The germline CDR1 and CDR2 sequences are SGHAT and FQNNGV. The CDR3 is 14 residues long. The CDR3 is CTSSFHRASYEQYF. In DNA form, the CDR3 reads TGTACCAGCAGCTTCCACAGGGCCTCCTACGAGCAGTACTTC.

The chain uses TRBV15 and TRBJ2-2; D is unresolved. The CDR3 is made up of 14 amino acids. V was trimmed by 1 base and J by 5 bases, leaving 8 bases between them. Germline CDR1 LNHNV, CDR2 YYDKDF (reference sequence). The CDR3 is CATSRVSETGELFF. The CDR3 region has the DNA TGTGCCACCAGCAGAGTTTCTGAAACCGGGGAGCTGTTTTTT.

The sample holds a few counts of this clonotype. V gene TRBV3-1 combines with J gene TRBJ2-5; tentatively, D is TRBD1 or TRBD2 (6 bases each). Germline lookup yields CDR1 LGHDT and CDR2 YNNKEL (reference sequence). This CDR3 is 11 amino acids long. The V gene lost 7 bases and the J gene lost 12 bases, with 15 bases spanning the gap. The CDR3 DNA follows: TGTGCCAGCAATGGGGGGCGAACGGAGTACTTC. The encoded protein is CASNGGRTEYF.

The chain recombines TRBV7-9 with TRBJ2-1, with 9 bases lining up with TRBD1. CDR3 length: 15 amino acids. Germline CDR1 and CDR2: SEHNR and FQNEAQ (reference sequence). J gave up 9 bases and V 5 bases, and 11 bases lay outside the gene matches. The CDR3 nucleotides are TGTGCCAGCAGCCTCCGGGACAGGGCTGGGGGTGAGCAGTTCTTC. This translates into CASSLRDRAGGEQFF.

The CDR3 sequence: CASSSSTGGTAGELFF. CDR3 coding DNA: TGTGCCAGCAGCTCCTCGACAGGGGGCACGGCCGGGGAGCTGTTTTTT. The V call is TRBV7-6, the J call TRBJ2-2; 10 bases are shared with TRBD1. Germline loops: CDR1 SGHVS, CDR2 FNYEAQ. The CDR3 covers 16 residues. J lost 6 bases, V lost 4 bases, and 8 bases had no gene match.

Many counts were recorded for this clonotype. The gene calls are TRBV11-2 and TRBJ2-1, with D uncertain. The CDR3 is 12 residues long. The germline V gene encodes CDR1 SGHAT and CDR2 FQNNGV. V shed 5 bases and J shed 10 bases, with 12 bases lying between them. CDR3 sequence: CASSPTVGEQFF. The CDR3 nucleotides are TGTGCCAGCAGCCCAACAGTCGGCGAGCAGTTCTTC.

The chain joins TRBV6-1 to TRBJ2-7, with D unclear. V was pared by 7 bases and J by 2 bases, with 9 bases between. The CDR3 covers 12 residues. CDR1 is MNHNS and CDR2 is SASEGT in the germline V gene. Here the CDR3 DNA reads TGTGCCAGCAAGGTCACCGCCTACGAGCAGTACTTC. As protein: CASKVTAYEQYF.

The chain joins TRBV6-1 to TRBJ1-5; 7 bases match TRBD1. Per germline, CDR1 MNHNS and CDR2 SASEGT. V dropped 6 bases and J dropped 9; count of bases not matched to a gene: 5. There are 12 residues in the CDR3. As DNA, the CDR3 is TGTGCCAGCAGAGGGACAGCTTGGCCCCAGCATTTT. Its protein is CASRGTAWPQHF.

On this clonotype: A single base separates this from a much larger clone, so it may be a read error. The chain is built from TRBV2 and TRBJ1-5, with 12 bases identical to TRBD1. The germline gives CDR1 SNHLY, CDR2 FYNNEI. The CDR3 contains 15 residues. The CDR3 DNA follows: TGTGCCAGCAGTCGGGACAGGGGGCAAGGGCAGCTCCAGCATTTT. Its protein product is CASSRDRGQGQLQHF.

The rearrangement links TRBV5-5 to TRBJ2-2; TRBD1 matches at 8 bases. The CDR3 sequence is 16 residues long. V dropped 4 bases and J dropped 0; count of bases not matched to a gene: 5. Germline lookup yields CDR1 SGHKS and CDR2 YYEKEE (reference sequence). The CDR3 region has the DNA TGTGCCAGCAGCCGAGGACAGGGCGCGAACACCGGGGAGCTGTTTTTT. This codes for CASSRGQGANTGELFF.

The chain uses TRBV6-1 and TRBJ2-3; 11 positions match TRBD2. The V and J ends lost 6 bases and 1 base, in that order; junction bases with no gene match: 9. The CDR3 sequence is 17 residues long. In germline, CDR1 is MNHNS, CDR2 SASEGT. The CDR3 coding sequence is TGTGCCAGCAGACAAGCCCTACTAGCGGGGGGCACAGATACGCAGTATTTT. As protein: CASRQALLAGGTDTQYF.

This sequence joins TRBV30 and TRBJ2-3; D might be TRBD2 (6 bases). This CDR3 contains 16 residues. Germline V gene sequence: CDR1 GTSNPN, CDR2 SVGIG (reference sequence). V was trimmed by 0 bases and J by 0 bases, leaving 13 bases between them. The CDR3 sequence: CAWSVARDWSTDTQYF. The DNA of the CDR3 is TGTGCCTGGAGTGTAGCGCGGGACTGGAGCACAGATACGCAGTATTTT. Filled out from reference TRBV30 and TRBJ2-3, the complete variable domain reads SQTIHQWPATLVQPVGSPLSLECTVEGTSNPNLYWYRQAAGRGLQLLFYSVGIGQISSEVPQNLSASRPQDRQFILSSKKLLLSDSGFYLCAWSVARDWSTDTQYFGPGTRLTVL.

J is TRBJ2-5 and V is TRBV6-1, with TRBD1 matching 9 bases. The CDR3 is 15 residues long. The germline V gene has CDR1 MNHNS and CDR2 SASEGT. With V trimmed by 0 bases and J by 5 bases, 4 bases remained unmatched. The CDR3 region has the DNA TGTGCCAGCAGTGAAGCACAGGGGGCGCAGGAGACCCAGTACTTC. It is translated as CASSEAQGAQETQYF.